Following are 29 T cell receptor beta chains from one sample sequenced in a study of post-analysis software for immune sequencing data. TCR beta cDNA libraries had unique molecular identifiers. TCRdb reprocessed the PCR reads with MiXCR, giving one entry per CDR3 protein. The sample holds some 370,000 distinct CDR3 sequences, less than 40% seen once. Findings and limits, study-wide: Elevated frequency relative to controls characterized four to six TRBV segments in patients, TRBV5-6, TRBV5-1 and TRBV20-1 among them.

These receptors' targets are unknown. Sample: blood. The origin of the receptors is a girl between 5 and 17 years old with multiple sclerosis.

This clonotype came up a few times. The V and J genes are TRBV12-3 or TRBV12-4 and TRBJ1-1, with D unresolved. This CDR3 comprises 16 residues. V dropped 0 bases and J dropped 1 base, with 12 bases sitting between them. Here the CDR3 reads CASSLAVGLKNTEAFF. The CDR3 DNA is TGTGCCAGCAGTTTAGCGGTCGGCCTTAAGAACACTGAAGCTTTCTTT.

This clonotype occurred once. The chain combines TRBV7-2 with TRBJ2-5; 10 bases match TRBD2. TRBJ2-7 explains the end of the DNA better; the J call may be wrong. The CDR3 covers 16 residues. The V gene's germline CDR1 is SGHTA and CDR2 FQGNSA. This chain's CDR3 is CASSPSSGGSSYEQYF. The DNA of the CDR3 is TGTGCCAGCAGCCCTTCTAGCGGGGGAAGCTCCTACGAGCAGTACTTC.

This clonotype was seen repeatedly, ten times or more. The J gene is TRBJ2-3, the V gene TRBV20-1; 7 nucleotides align to TRBD1. The CDR3 loop spans 12 amino acids. Germline loops: CDR1 DFQATT, CDR2 SNEGSKA (reference sequence). J lost 6 bases, V lost 4 bases, and 4 bases had no gene match. CDR3 in amino acids: CSANGQEDTQYF. The CDR3 bases are TGCAGTGCTAACGGACAGGAGGATACGCAGTATTTT.

This clonotype was detected a few times. The CDR3 bases are TGTGCCAGCAGTTACGAGGATCCACTTTACGAGCAGTACTTC. It codes for CASSYEDPLYEQYF. The genes are TRBV6-2 or TRBV6-3 and TRBJ2-7; D gene ambiguous. The CDR3 totals 14 residues. Germline V gene sequence: CDR1 MNHEY, CDR2 SVGEGT. V was shortened by 2 bases and J by 4 bases, with 12 bases between the two germline ends.

In this sample, this clonotype turned up once. This chain uses TRBV5-4 with TRBJ2-2, with 7 bases lining up with TRBD1. The CDR3 is made up of 14 amino acids. V gave up 3 bases and J gave up 5 bases; unmatched junction bases: 4. Germline V lookup: CDR1 SGHNT, CDR2 YYREEE (reference sequence). The CDR3 coding sequence is TGTGCCAGCAGCTACTACAGGGGTACCGGGGAGCTGTTTTTT. This gives the protein CASSYYRGTGELFF. Drawing the rest from reference TRBV5-4 and TRBJ2-2, the complete variable domain is ETGVTQSPTHLIKTRGQQVTLRCSSQSGHNTVSWYQQALGQGPQFIFQYYREEENGRGNFPPRFSGLQFPNYSSELNVNALELDDSALYLCASSYYRGTGELFFGEGSRLTVL.

In this sample, this clonotype turned up a few times. V and J are TRBV4-3 and TRBJ2-3; D ambiguous. CDR3 length: 14 residues. Trimming took 0 bases from V and 4 from J, leaving 8 bases between them. Germline V gene sequence: CDR1 LGHNA, CDR2 YSLEER. Here the CDR3 reads CASSQEVVSDTQYF. The CDR3 nucleotides are TGCGCCAGCAGCCAAGAGGTAGTATCAGATACGCAGTATTTT.

This chain uses TRBV5-1 with TRBJ1-4; 7 positions match TRBD1. CDR1 is SGHRS, CDR2 YFSETQ, per germline. Unmatched junction bases numbered 8, after V lost 4 bases and J lost 8 bases. The CDR3 runs to 14 residues. CDR3 sequence reads: CASSPGQVDEKLFF. CDR3 DNA: TGCGCCAGCAGCCCCGGACAGGTGGACGAAAAACTGTTTTTT.

The chain is built from TRBV10-3 and TRBJ2-7; possibly TRBD2 for D (5 bases). Trimming cost V 10 bases and J 1 base, with 14 bases left between them. CDR3 length equals 13 residues. Germline V gives CDR1 ENHRY, CDR2 SYGVKD. The CDR3 DNA follows: TGTGCCACCTCTGTCCGGACTTCCTACGAGCAGTACTTC. This sequence encodes CATSVRTSYEQYF.

The chain carries TRBV7-9 and TRBJ2-1; 12 nucleotides line up with TRBD2. Germline CDR1 SEHNR, CDR2 FQNEAQ (reference sequence). V was clipped by 5 bases and J by 6 bases; unmatched bases: 11. The CDR3 runs 17 residues. CDR3 nucleotides: TGTGCCAGCAGCACGACTAGCGGGGGCCTGACAGGCAATGAGCAGTTCTTC. This gives the protein CASSTTSGGLTGNEQFF.

This sequence joins TRBV20-1 and TRBJ2-7; D might be TRBD1 or TRBD2, each matching 5 bases. This CDR3 region has 15 residues. Trimming took off 3 bases at V and 4 bases at J, with 19 bases between the two ends. The germline CDR1 and CDR2 sequences are DFQATT and SNEGSKA (reference sequence). This chain's CDR3 is CSASAGRGHIYEQYF. In DNA, the CDR3 is TGCAGTGCTAGTGCGGGCAGAGGACATATTTACGAGCAGTACTTC.

V is TRBV10-3 and J is TRBJ2-1; D not resolved. The end of the DNA aligns better with TRBJ2-7, so the J call may be wrong. Germline CDR1 ENHRY, CDR2 SYGVKD. The CDR3 runs 16 residues. The DNA of the CDR3 is TGTGCCATCTCGGCCATAGTTGGGGTTTCCGACAATGAGCAGTACTTC. Its protein is CAISAIVGVSDNEQYF.

V usage is TRBV20-1 and J usage is TRBJ2-3; 8 nucleotides align to TRBD2. V was clipped by 6 bases and J by 1 base; unmatched bases: 6. There are 14 residues in the CDR3. Per the germline V gene, CDR1 is DFQATT and CDR2 is SNEGSKA (reference sequence). The CDR3 protein is CSASLGGGTDTQYF. The CDR3 region has the DNA TGCAGTGCCAGCCTCGGGGGGGGCACAGATACGCAGTATTTT.

The V gene is TRBV20-1, the J gene TRBJ2-3, with D hard to call. CDR3 size: 12 residues. CDR1 DFQATT and CDR2 SNEGSKA come from the germline V gene (reference sequence). Trimming pared 6 bases from V and 4 bases from J, leaving 11 bases between. In DNA, the CDR3 is TGCAGTGCCACCTACTACGCAGATACGCAGTATTTT. The encoded protein is CSATYYADTQYF.

This clonotype appeared a few times. This sequence joins TRBV7-2 and TRBJ2-3; D is unclear. This CDR3 region has 17 residues. V was cut by 1 base and J by 1 base, with 15 bases left in between. Germline CDR1 reads SGHTA; CDR2 reads FQGNSA. In DNA form, the CDR3 reads TGTGCCAGCAGCTTAGTTGTCAGTTCCGAGGGCACAGATACGCAGTATTTT. Translating gives CASSLVVSSEGTDTQYF. The full variable domain, in which reference TRBV7-2 and TRBJ2-3 provide the parts outside the CDR3, is GAGVSQSPSNKVTEKGKDVELRCDPISGHTALYWYRQSLGQGLEFLIYFQGNSAPDKSGLPSDRFSAERTGGSVSTLTIQRTQQEDSAVYLCASSLVVSSEGTDTQYFGPGTRLTVL.

This clonotype was recorded a few times. The CDR3: CASSPDTNTEAFF. CDR3 nucleotides: TGTGCCAGCTCACCAGACACGAACACTGAAGCTTTCTTT. J is TRBJ1-1 and V is TRBV18; D ambiguous. V lost 2 bases, J lost 1 base, and 5 bases lay in between. Per germline, CDR1 KGHSH and CDR2 LQKENI. This CDR3 spans 13 amino acids.

This clonotype was seen more than once but under ten times. This rearrangement joins TRBV25-1 to TRBJ1-6; 9 bases match TRBD1. Germline-derived CDR1 and CDR2 are MGHDK and SYGVNS. The CDR3 extends over 16 amino acids. V lost 5 bases, J lost 2 bases, and 4 bases stayed unmatched. The CDR3 is CASSPTGGPYNSPLHF. The CDR3 DNA reads TGTGCCAGCAGTCCGACAGGGGGACCCTATAATTCACCCCTCCACTTT.

This clonotype has at least ten counts. The CDR3 loop is CSGGGERYQETQYF. CDR3 nucleotide sequence: TGCAGCGGGGGAGGGGAGCGATACCAAGAGACCCAGTACTTC. The rearrangement joins TRBV29-1 to TRBJ2-5; 7 nucleotides match TRBD2. Losses at the gene ends were 7 bases for V and 0 bases for J; bases not matched to a gene: 8. The CDR3 length is 14 residues. The germline V gene has CDR1 SQVTM and CDR2 ANQGSEA.

This chain connects TRBV28 to TRBJ2-1, with D maybe TRBD2 (5 bases). Germline assignment: CDR1 MDHEN and CDR2 SYDVKM. Trimming shortened V by 5 bases and J by 9 bases, and 17 bases separated the two germline ends. CDR3 size: 14 residues. CDR3 loop: CASSPGLPWGEQFF. The CDR3 bases are TGTGCCAGCAGTCCCGGACTTCCCTGGGGTGAGCAGTTCTTC.

J is TRBJ2-5 and V is TRBV12-3 or TRBV12-4; D may match TRBD1 or TRBD2 (5 bases each). The CDR3 has 13 amino acids. Trimming removed 7 bases from V and 9 bases from J, with 18 bases in between. CDR3 amino acids: CASTTRAPEAQYF. CDR3 sequence (DNA): TGTGCCAGCACCACCAGGGCGCCGGAGGCCCAGTACTTC.

This clonotype was seen more than once but under ten times. The V and J genes are TRBV3-1 and TRBJ1-1; a possible D gene is TRBD1 (5 bases). Germline CDR1 is LGHDT and CDR2 is YNNKEL (reference sequence). V shed 0 bases and J shed 10 bases, with 12 bases lying between them. This CDR3 contains 13 residues. The CDR3 DNA follows: TGTGCCAGCAGCCAAGACGCAGGGTTGCGAGCTTTCTTT. This sequence encodes CASSQDAGLRAFF. The full variable domain, rest sourced from reference TRBV3-1 and TRBJ1-1, is DTAVSQTPKYLVTQMGNDKSIKCEQNLGHDTMYWYKQDSKKFLKIMFSYNNKELIINETVPNRFSPKSPDKAHLNLHINSLELGDSAVYFCASSQDAGLRAFFGQGTRLTVV.

This clonotype was observed a handful of times. The chain couples TRBV6-6 to TRBJ2-6; 10 bases fit TRBD1. The CDR3 totals 17 residues. V trimming: 4 bases; J trimming: 1 base; junction bases outside the gene matches: 4. Germline lookup yields CDR1 MNHNY and CDR2 SVGAGI (reference sequence). The CDR3: CASSFRDRGSGANVLTF. In DNA, the CDR3 is TGTGCCAGCAGTTTCCGGGACAGGGGATCTGGGGCCAACGTCCTGACTTTC.

This chain connects TRBV6-1 to TRBJ1-1, with a tentative D call TRBD1 (6 bases). The V end lost 7 bases, the J end lost 5 bases, and 20 bases lay between the germline ends. Germline CDR1 and CDR2: MNHNS and SASEGT. This CDR3 has 15 residues. The CDR3, as DNA: TGTGCCAGCACTAAATCAGTGGGGGCGAGGACTGAAGCTTTCTTT. Translating gives CASTKSVGARTEAFF.

This clonotype was seen a few times. The genes are TRBV6-1 and TRBJ2-3; possible D gene TRBD1, 5 bases. V lost 3 bases and J lost 4, with 14 bases in between. CDR1 MNHNS and CDR2 SASEGT come from the germline V gene. The CDR3 extends over 15 amino acids. As DNA, the CDR3 is TGTGCCAGCAGTGATCGTAGGGGTGGGGCAGATACGCAGTATTTT. Amino acid sequence: CASSDRRGGADTQYF.

This clonotype was counted a single time. This chain connects TRBV20-1 to TRBJ1-5; TRBD1 is a possible D gene (5 bases). The CDR3 loop spans 15 amino acids. Germline lookup yields CDR1 DFQATT and CDR2 SNEGSKA (reference sequence). Trimming stripped 3 bases from V and 4 bases from J, with 16 bases between. DNA for the CDR3: TGCAGTGCTAGGGAGCCGGGACGGACAAATCAGCCCCAGCATTTT. Amino acid sequence: CSAREPGRTNQPQHF.

This clonotype was found a few times. The J gene is TRBJ1-1, the V gene TRBV6-2 or TRBV6-3, with D possibly TRBD1 on 6 matching bases. V was trimmed by 2 bases and J by 0 bases, leaving 16 bases between them. CDR1 MNHEY and CDR2 SVGEGT come from the germline V gene. The CDR3 consists of 17 residues. The CDR3: CASSYPDGAGVNTEAFF. The CDR3 coding sequence is TGTGCCAGCAGTTACCCAGATGGGGCAGGGGTGAACACTGAAGCTTTCTTT.

This clonotype was counted only a few times. V gene TRBV20-1 combines with J gene TRBJ1-2, with 11 bases matching TRBD1. The J segment lost 6 bases and the V segment lost 5 bases, leaving 11 bases of the junction unmatched. Germline loops: CDR1 DFQATT, CDR2 SNEGSKA (reference sequence). The CDR3 has 15 residues. The CDR3 protein is CSAAGTGGLKDGYTF. The CDR3 DNA reads TGCAGTGCTGCGGGGACAGGGGGATTGAAGGATGGCTACACCTTC.

This sequence joins TRBV9 and TRBJ1-1, with D tentatively TRBD1 (5 bases). This CDR3 has 13 residues. CDR1 and CDR2 from the germline V gene are SGDLS and YYNGEE. V was cut by 4 bases and J by 1 base, with 8 bases left in between. The CDR3 loop reads CASSRDENTEAFF. Here the CDR3 DNA reads TGTGCCAGCAGCCGGGACGAGAACACTGAAGCTTTCTTT.

This clonotype has more than one count but fewer than ten. The V call is TRBV24-1, the J call TRBJ2-5, with TRBD1 identical over 11 bases. With 4 bases clipped from V and 5 bases from J, the junction kept 8 bases outside the gene matches. Per the germline V gene, CDR1 is KGHDR and CDR2 is SFDVKD. CDR3 length: 16 residues. CDR3 protein: CATSESGTGGQETQYF. In DNA form, the CDR3 reads TGTGCCACCAGTGAGTCCGGGACAGGGGGTCAGGAGACCCAGTACTTC.

Notes on this clonotype: At one of its ends the junction is not consistent with the germline gene, which may arise from a read error. The genes are TRBV10-3 and TRBJ2-1; TRBD2 agrees at 7 bases. The germline CDR1 and CDR2 sequences are ENHRY and SYGVKD. The CDR3 consists of 12 residues. The CDR3 reads CTIMGLHNEQFF. As DNA, the CDR3 is TGTACCATCATGGGACTACACAATGAGCAGTTCTTC.